This entry concerns a single T cell receptor beta chain. The CDR3 runs to 17 residues. Clones were sequenced by immunoSEQ multiplex PCR, and TCRdb holds only the in-frame ones, with some missing. This sample has 2 million to 3 million clones, with 93% found just once. This entry is derived from a study of shared clonotypes between healthy human individuals. Sequencing was done on a sample of naive CD4+ T cells from PBMCs. As to subset: CD45RA+ positively selected. The TCR originated in a young man in good health. Some clones in this sample may be carry-over from other donors' samples. The chain has TRBV21-1 and TRBJ2-1. TRBV21-1 is reported as a pseudogene. CDR3 loop: CASSKAMGGGVYNEQFF. The CDR3 region has the DNA TGTGCCAGCAGCAAAGCGATGGGGGGCGGAGTCTACAATGAGCAGTTCTTC.